What follows are 20 T cell receptor beta chains derived from one specimen sequenced in a study of blood T cell repertoires in COVID-19. The data were produced by immunoSEQ multiplex PCR, yet TCRdb's version contains in-frame clones alone and is incomplete. The sample holds more than 95,000 clones, around 85% seen once. The sample taken for sequencing was peripheral blood. Every receptor here comes from a woman aged 80 or over with active or convalescent COVID-19.

The chain combines TRBV11-1 with TRBJ1-1, with 9 bases matching TRBD1. This CDR3 region has 13 residues. The germline gives CDR1 SGHAT, CDR2 FQDESV (reference sequence). V dropped 4 bases and J dropped 7; count of bases not matched to a gene: 4. CDR3 region: CASSWTGEGEAFF. The CDR3 DNA is TGTGCCAGCAGCTGGACAGGGGAGGGTGAAGCTTTCTTT.

The chain links TRBV6-5 to TRBJ2-2; 9 positions match TRBD2. The CDR3 totals 16 residues. With 1 base clipped from V and 5 bases from J, the junction kept 5 bases outside the gene matches. Germline-derived CDR1 and CDR2 are MNHEY and SVGAGI. CDR3: CASSYFGGRETGELFF. CDR3 nucleotides: TGTGCCAGCAGTTACTTCGGCGGGAGGGAAACCGGGGAGCTGTTTTTT.

In this sample, this clone turned up a few times. V and J are TRBV6-2 or TRBV6-3 and TRBJ2-1; 8 nucleotides line up with TRBD2. Germline CDR1 MNHEY, CDR2 SVGEGT. The trim removed 6 bases at V and 6 bases at J, leaving 10 bases unmatched. The CDR3 is made up of 15 amino acids. The CDR3 region has the DNA TGTGCCAGCAGCCGCCCGGGCGGGAGGACCAATGAGCAGTTCTTC. Protein sequence: CASSRPGGRTNEQFF.

The chain is built from TRBV10-3 and TRBJ1-2; no clear D. CDR3 length equals 15 residues. Germline-derived CDR1 and CDR2 are ENHRY and SYGVKD. Trimming removed 4 bases from V and 4 bases from J, with 16 bases in between. CDR3 coding DNA: TGTGCCATCAGTGTGTCCGACCCCGGGAGCTATGGCTACACCTTC. This sequence encodes CAISVSDPGSYGYTF.

This chain uses TRBV5-4 with TRBJ2-2, with 9 bases matching TRBD2. This CDR3 is 13 amino acids long. The trim removed 4 bases at V and 10 bases at J, leaving 5 bases unmatched. Germline lookup yields CDR1 SGHNT and CDR2 YYREEE (reference sequence). The CDR3: CASSQPGLAELFF. Here the CDR3 DNA reads TGTGCCAGCAGCCAACCGGGACTAGCGGAGCTGTTTTTT. Together with reference TRBV5-4 and TRBJ2-2, the CDR3 gives the full variable domain: ETGVTQSPTHLIKTRGQQVTLRCSSQSGHNTVSWYQQALGQGPQFIFQYYREEENGRGNFPPRFSGLQFPNYSSELNVNALELDDSALYLCASSQPGLAELFFGEGSRLTVL.

The CDR3 spells CASSSRDSSNTIYF. CDR3 sequence (DNA): TGCGCCAGCAGCAGCCGGGACAGTTCGAACACCATATATTTT. The chain combines TRBV5-1 with TRBJ1-3; 7 bases match TRBD1. Germline V gives CDR1 SGHRS, CDR2 YFSETQ. The CDR3 has 14 amino acids. V lost 4 bases and J lost 7; bases outside the gene matches: 8.

This CDR3 reads CASSSRQDRNTEAFF. The CDR3 bases are TGTGCCAGCAGCTCGAGGCAAGACAGGAACACTGAAGCTTTCTTT. The J gene is TRBJ1-1, the V gene TRBV5-4, with D tentatively TRBD1 (5 bases). The CDR3 spans 15 residues. The V gene lost 3 bases and the J gene lost 1 base, with 13 bases spanning the gap. Germline values: CDR1 SGHNT, CDR2 YYREEE (reference sequence). The entire variable domain, with the rest obtained from reference TRBV5-4 and TRBJ1-1, is as follows: ETGVTQSPTHLIKTRGQQVTLRCSSQSGHNTVSWYQQALGQGPQFIFQYYREEENGRGNFPPRFSGLQFPNYSSELNVNALELDDSALYLCASSSRQDRNTEAFFGQGTRLTVV.

J is TRBJ2-1 and V is TRBV20-1; 10 nucleotides agree with TRBD1. The CDR3 extends over 15 amino acids. Germline assignment: CDR1 DFQATT and CDR2 SNEGSKA (reference sequence). Germline trimming cut 3 bases from V and 4 bases from J; bases unmatched to any gene: 6. Written as DNA, the CDR3 is TGCAGTGCTAGTTCGGGGACAGGGGAATACAATGAGCAGTTCTTC. The encoded protein is CSASSGTGEYNEQFF.

The chain has TRBV15 and TRBJ1-2; D might be TRBD1 (6 bases). The germline V gene has CDR1 LNHNV and CDR2 YYDKDF (reference sequence). Trimming shortened V by 0 bases and J by 4 bases, and 24 bases separated the two germline ends. This CDR3 has 19 residues. CDR3 nucleotide sequence: TGTGCCACCAGCAGAGATCCTCCCCCTTCGTTTCAGGGGATCTATGGCTACACCTTC. Its protein product is CATSRDPPPSFQGIYGYTF.

The chain has TRBV6-5 and TRBJ2-2; D is undetermined. V lost 6 bases and J 2 bases, leaving 7 bases between the germline ends. This CDR3 is 13 amino acids long. From germline, CDR1 is MNHEY and CDR2 SVGAGI. The CDR3: CASSWRNTGELFF. The DNA of the CDR3 is TGTGCCAGCAGCTGGAGAAACACCGGGGAGCTGTTTTTT.

This chain links TRBV4-2 with TRBJ1-6; D might be TRBD1 (5 bases). This CDR3 is 16 amino acids long. Germline V lookup: CDR1 LGHNA, CDR2 YNFKEQ. V lost 0 bases and J 10 bases, leaving 16 bases between the germline ends. In nucleotides, the CDR3 is TGTGCCAGCAGCCAAGACCTGGGGCAGGGCAACTCACCCCTCCACTTT. Protein sequence: CASSQDLGQGNSPLHF.

The V call is TRBV19, the J call TRBJ1-6, with 9 nucleotides matching TRBD1. Germline CDR1 reads LNHDA; CDR2 reads SQIVND (reference sequence). This CDR3 region has 17 residues. With V trimmed by 5 bases and J by 7 bases, 12 bases remained unmatched. CDR3 region: CASSSFPGGQGNSPLHF. Written as DNA, the CDR3 is TGTGCCAGTAGTTCGTTCCCCGGCGGACAGGGGAATTCACCCCTCCACTTT.

The genes are TRBV19 and TRBJ1-5; 8 bases fit TRBD1. The V gene end was trimmed by 7 bases and the J gene end by 4 bases; junction bases not matched to a gene: 18. Germline CDR1 reads LNHDA; CDR2 reads SQIVND (reference sequence). CDR3 length: 18 residues. In DNA, the CDR3 is TGTGCCAGTATCCCAAGGACAGGGTCCTCTATAGCAAATCAGCCCCAGCATTTT. It yields the protein CASIPRTGSSIANQPQHF.

The V and J genes are TRBV28 and TRBJ1-5; no definite D call. CDR1 is MDHEN and CDR2 is SYDVKM in the germline V gene. Trimming left V 8 bases short and J 6 bases short, with 11 bases between. The CDR3 loop spans 12 amino acids. The CDR3: CASQRAGQPQHF. The CDR3 nucleotides are TGTGCCAGCCAGAGGGCAGGTCAGCCCCAGCATTTT.

This clone was counted a single time. The rearrangement uses TRBV20-1 and TRBJ1-2, with 7 nucleotides matching TRBD1. The germline V gene encodes CDR1 DFQATT and CDR2 SNEGSKA (reference sequence). There are 11 residues in the CDR3. CDR3 sequence: CRANRGSGYTF. CDR3 DNA: TGCAGGGCCAACAGGGGTTCAGGCTACACCTTC.

The rearrangement joins TRBV2 to TRBJ2-3, with TRBD2 matching 8 bases. Germline V gene lookup returns CDR1 SNHLY and CDR2 FYNNEI. Losses at the gene ends were 11 bases for V and 1 base for J; bases not matched to a gene: 14. This CDR3 region has 16 residues. The CDR3, as DNA: TGTGCCTCCGGGGGGGAACCGACTTATGGCACAGATACGCAGTATTTT. Residues: CASGGEPTYGTDTQYF.

DNA for the CDR3: TGTGCCAGCATCCTAGGGGGCCCAGGGGGCTCTGGAAACACCATATATTTT. It yields the protein CASILGGPGGSGNTIYF. The chain is built from TRBV28 and TRBJ1-3; 7 bases map to TRBD1. The V gene end was trimmed by 7 bases and the J gene end by 0 bases; junction bases not matched to a gene: 12. The CDR3 runs to 17 residues. Germline CDR1 MDHEN, CDR2 SYDVKM.

The chain couples TRBV2 to TRBJ2-1, with 12 bases fitting TRBD2. The V gene's germline CDR1 is SNHLY and CDR2 FYNNEI. The CDR3 consists of 15 residues. J lost 7 bases, V lost 6 bases, and 7 bases had no gene match. This CDR3 is CASSQTSGGYNEQFF. CDR3 bases: TGTGCCAGCAGCCAAACTAGCGGGGGGTATAATGAGCAGTTCTTC.

V usage is TRBV28 and J usage is TRBJ1-5, with 11 positions matching TRBD1. Germline V CDR1 and CDR2: MDHEN, SYDVKM. This CDR3 spans 16 amino acids. V shed 3 bases and J 1 base; nucleotides not matched to a gene: 2. The CDR3 DNA follows: TGTGCCAGCAGTTTCGGGACAGGGGGAAGCAATCAGCCCCAGCATTTT. Translated: CASSFGTGGSNQPQHF.

The rearrangement links TRBV5-6 to TRBJ2-1; the D is unclear. Germline V CDR1 and CDR2: SGHDT, YYEEEE. V was trimmed by 1 base and J by 10 bases, leaving 6 bases between them. The CDR3 totals 11 residues. The CDR3 nucleotides read TGTGCCAGCAGCTTGACGCAGGAGCAGTTCTTC. Protein: CASSLTQEQFF. Full variable domain (missing parts from reference TRBV5-6 and TRBJ2-1): DAGVTQSPTHLIKTRGQQVTLRCSPKSGHDTVSWYQQALGQGPQFIFQYYEEEERQRGNFPDRFSGHQFPNYSSELNVNALLLGDSALYLCASSLTQEQFFGPGTRLTVL.